The 2 T cell receptor beta chains listed next were all sequenced from one sample in a study of T cell repertoires in cytomegalovirus infection (dated by TCRdb to the late 2010s). The instrument was an Illumina HiSeq 1500. TCRdb reran the public reads through fastp at Q25 and MiXCR, keeping productive beta chains. Records with the same CDR3 protein are collapsed into one entry carrying the most frequent genes and DNA. Counted in this sample were roughly 500,000 distinct CDR3 sequences; more than 15% of them appeared once. Of the sample, under 30% falls within the top ten clones. Sequenced sample: CD8+ T cells from PBMCs. The receptor source for this set is a human donor in good health (CMV status not recorded). Some clones in this sample may be carry-over from other donors' samples.

The chain links TRBV3-1 to TRBJ1-2; possible D gene TRBD1, 6 bases. Trimming left V 3 bases short and J 4 bases short, with 15 bases between. The germline V gene has CDR1 LGHDT and CDR2 YNNKEL (reference sequence). This CDR3 has 15 amino acids. CDR3 DNA: TGTGCCAGCAGCCATGGGTACAGGGAGGCCTATGGCTACACCTTC. Translation: CASSHGYREAYGYTF.

This clonotype has ten or more counts. The chain is built from TRBV6-1 and TRBJ2-7, with D possibly being TRBD1 (5 bases). Germline V CDR1 and CDR2: MNHNS, SASEGT. There are 14 residues in the CDR3. V lost 3 bases to trimming and J lost 2 bases, with 11 bases between them. Here the CDR3 DNA reads TGTGCCAGCAGTGATTGGGGCAAGGCCTACGAGCAGTACTTC. Protein sequence: CASSDWGKAYEQYF.